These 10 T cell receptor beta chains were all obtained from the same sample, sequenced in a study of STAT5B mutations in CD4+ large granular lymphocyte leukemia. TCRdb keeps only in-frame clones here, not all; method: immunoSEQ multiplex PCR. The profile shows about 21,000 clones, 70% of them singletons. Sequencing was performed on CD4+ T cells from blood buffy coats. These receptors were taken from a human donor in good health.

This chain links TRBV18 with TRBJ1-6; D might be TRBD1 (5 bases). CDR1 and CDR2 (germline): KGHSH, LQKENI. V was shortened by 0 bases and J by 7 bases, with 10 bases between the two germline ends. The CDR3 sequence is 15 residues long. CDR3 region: CASSPPEGENSPLHF. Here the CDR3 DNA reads TGTGCCAGCTCACCACCGGAAGGGGAGAATTCACCCCTCCACTTT.

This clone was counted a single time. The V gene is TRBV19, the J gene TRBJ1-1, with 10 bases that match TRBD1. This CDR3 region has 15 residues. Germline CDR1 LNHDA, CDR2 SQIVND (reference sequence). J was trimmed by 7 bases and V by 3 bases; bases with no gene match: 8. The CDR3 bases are TGTGCCAGTAGTATCCGGGACAGGGGTTCCCTTGAAGCTTTCTTT. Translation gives CASSIRDRGSLEAFF.

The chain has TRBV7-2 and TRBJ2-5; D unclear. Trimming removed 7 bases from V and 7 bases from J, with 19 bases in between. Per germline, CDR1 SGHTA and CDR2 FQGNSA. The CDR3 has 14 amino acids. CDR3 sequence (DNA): TGTGCCAGCATCCTAAACCCGGCTGGCAGGACCCAGTACTTC. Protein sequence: CASILNPAGRTQYF. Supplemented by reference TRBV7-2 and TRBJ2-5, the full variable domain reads GAGVSQSPSNKVTEKGKDVELRCDPISGHTALYWYRQSLGQGLEFLIYFQGNSAPDKSGLPSDRFSAERTGGSVSTLTIQRTQQEDSAVYLCASILNPAGRTQYFGPGTRLLVL.

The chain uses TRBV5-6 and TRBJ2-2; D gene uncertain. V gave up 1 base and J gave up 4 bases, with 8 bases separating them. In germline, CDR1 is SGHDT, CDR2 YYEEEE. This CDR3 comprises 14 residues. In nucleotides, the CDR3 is TGTGCCAGCAGCTTGAGGGTTGGCACCGGGGAGCTGTTTTTT. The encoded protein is CASSLRVGTGELFF.

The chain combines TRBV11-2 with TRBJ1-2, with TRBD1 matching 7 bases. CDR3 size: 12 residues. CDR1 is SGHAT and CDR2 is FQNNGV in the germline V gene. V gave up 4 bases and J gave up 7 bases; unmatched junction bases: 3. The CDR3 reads CASSYYRGGYTF. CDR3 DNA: TGTGCCAGCAGCTACTACAGGGGTGGCTACACCTTC.

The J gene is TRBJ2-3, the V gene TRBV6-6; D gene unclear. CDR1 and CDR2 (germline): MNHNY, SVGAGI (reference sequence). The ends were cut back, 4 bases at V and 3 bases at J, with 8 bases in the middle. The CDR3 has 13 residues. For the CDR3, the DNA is TGTGCCAGCAGTTCACTTCGTACAGATACGCAGTATTTT. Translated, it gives CASSSLRTDTQYF.

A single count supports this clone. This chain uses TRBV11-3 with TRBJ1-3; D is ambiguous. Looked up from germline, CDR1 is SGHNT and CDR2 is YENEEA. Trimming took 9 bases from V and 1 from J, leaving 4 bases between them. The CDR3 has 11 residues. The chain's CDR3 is CASRSGNTIYF. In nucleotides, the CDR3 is TGTGCCAGTCGTTCTGGAAACACCATATATTTT.

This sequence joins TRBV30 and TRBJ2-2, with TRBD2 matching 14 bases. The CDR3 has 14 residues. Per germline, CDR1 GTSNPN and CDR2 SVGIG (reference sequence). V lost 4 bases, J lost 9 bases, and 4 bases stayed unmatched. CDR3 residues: CAWKGTSGSRELFF. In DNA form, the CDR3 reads TGTGCCTGGAAGGGGACTAGCGGGAGCAGGGAGCTGTTTTTT.

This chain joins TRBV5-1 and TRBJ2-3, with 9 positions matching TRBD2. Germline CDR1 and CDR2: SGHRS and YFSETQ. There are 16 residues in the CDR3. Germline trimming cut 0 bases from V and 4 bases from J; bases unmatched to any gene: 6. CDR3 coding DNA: TGCGCCAGCAGCTTGGCCGGGACTAGCTTCTCAGATACGCAGTATTTT. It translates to CASSLAGTSFSDTQYF.

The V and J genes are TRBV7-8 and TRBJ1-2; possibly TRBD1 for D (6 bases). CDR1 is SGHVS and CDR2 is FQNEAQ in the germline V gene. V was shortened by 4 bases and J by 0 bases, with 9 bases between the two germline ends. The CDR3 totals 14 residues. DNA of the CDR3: TGTGCCAGCAGCTCCTGGACAGCTAACTATGGCTACACCTTC. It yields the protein CASSSWTANYGYTF.